These 8 T cell receptor beta chains were sequenced from one sample in a study of blood T cell repertoires in COVID-19. Assay: immunoSEQ multiplex PCR; the TCRdb copy retains only in-frame clones and omits some. The sample holds 130,000 to 150,000 clones, roughly nine tenths seen once. The specimen sequenced was peripheral blood. These receptors were obtained from a human donor in a cohort sampled during active COVID-19.

In nucleotides, the CDR3 is TGTGCCACCAGCCCACGTGGACTCAACTATGGCTACACCTTC. Translating gives CATSPRGLNYGYTF. The chain is built from TRBV15 and TRBJ1-2; D gene uncertain. The CDR3 is made up of 14 amino acids. In germline, CDR1 is LNHNV, CDR2 YYDKDF (reference sequence). V was pared by 5 bases and J by 2 bases, with 12 bases between.

The V and J genes are TRBV30 and TRBJ1-6; 9 bases match TRBD1. V lost 2 bases and J lost 9; bases outside the gene matches: 5. Germline assignment: CDR1 GTSNPN and CDR2 SVGIG (reference sequence). The CDR3 covers 14 residues. CDR3: CAWSRGQGPSPLHF. CDR3 bases: TGTGCCTGGAGTAGGGGACAGGGTCCTTCACCCCTCCACTTT.

The chain couples TRBV4-3 to TRBJ2-3; D is possibly TRBD2 (5 bases). CDR3 size: 16 residues. V shed 2 bases and J shed 0 bases, with 12 bases lying between them. Germline V gene data show CDR1 as LGHNA and CDR2 as YSLEER. In DNA, the CDR3 is TGCGCCAGCAGCCAACAGACGAGGACTAGCACAGATACGCAGTATTTT. It yields the protein CASSQQTRTSTDTQYF.

This chain connects TRBV6-5 to TRBJ1-2, with 7 bases matching TRBD1. This CDR3 spans 15 amino acids. CDR1 MNHEY and CDR2 SVGAGI come from the germline V gene. The V gene end was trimmed by 6 bases and the J gene end by 4 bases; junction bases not matched to a gene: 11. CDR3 sequence (DNA): TGTGCCAGCAGCTACAGGGGCCCGACCCGCTATGGCTACACCTTC. This sequence encodes CASSYRGPTRYGYTF.

The gene calls are TRBV6-6 and TRBJ1-6; a weak D match, TRBD1 (5 bases). The germline V and J ends were trimmed by 0 bases and 6 bases, with 12 bases remaining between them. The germline gives CDR1 MNHNY, CDR2 SVGAGI (reference sequence). The CDR3 contains 16 residues. The CDR3, as DNA: TGTGCCAGCAGTTACTCAAGCGGGCAGGGTAATTCACCCCTCCACTTT. Its translation: CASSYSSGQGNSPLHF.

V is TRBV9 and J is TRBJ1-2, with D uncertain. Germline-derived CDR1 and CDR2 are SGDLS and YYNGEE. This CDR3 is 12 amino acids long. V dropped 1 base and J dropped 7 bases, with 8 bases sitting between them. The CDR3 protein is CASSVSQRGYTF. Here the CDR3 DNA reads TGTGCCAGCAGCGTATCTCAGCGTGGCTACACCTTC.

V gene TRBV6-4 combines with J gene TRBJ1-1; D unresolved. V lost 6 bases and J lost 0, with 8 bases in between. There are 13 residues in the CDR3. Germline V gene data show CDR1 as MRHNA and CDR2 as SNTAGT. In nucleotides, the CDR3 is TGTGCCAGCAGAGAACACCTGAACACTGAAGCTTTCTTT. It translates to CASREHLNTEAFF.

The rearrangement uses TRBV9 and TRBJ2-3, with 12 bases that match TRBD2. The V gene end was trimmed by 3 bases and the J gene end by 6 bases; junction bases not matched to a gene: 8. Germline CDR1 is SGDLS and CDR2 is YYNGEE. The CDR3 runs to 16 residues. The CDR3 reads CASSELTSGGADTQYF. DNA of the CDR3: TGTGCCAGCAGCGAGCTGACTAGCGGGGGTGCGGATACGCAGTATTTT.